This T cell receptor (beta chain) was found in a study of blood T cells in healthy people across ages. It was with a sample-barcoded 5' primer and a J-beta primer mix that a second PCR of roughly 7 to 12 cycles was run. Using its own MiXCR run on the 5' RACE reads, TCRdb lists one record per CDR3 protein. The table records about 1.6 million distinct CDR3 sequences, 30% to 40% of them present only once. The CDR3 spans 15 residues. CDR1 is WNHNN and CDR2 is SYGVQD in the germline V gene (reference sequence). Remarks on this clonotype: A junction end diverges from the germline sequence, so it may reflect a read error.

The receptor's source is a woman younger than 45 in good health. The sequenced sample consisted of blood. This chain uses TRBV10-1 with TRBJ2-5; weak D call: TRBD2 (5 bases). The DNA end lines up better with TRBJ2-7; the J call may be wrong. This chain's CDR3 is CAGSENSAGRDEQYF. The CDR3 bases are TGCGCCGGCAGTGAGAACTCCGCGGGTCGGGACGAGCAGTACTTC.